These T cell receptor beta chains were read from a single sample in a study of CD8 T cell repertoires and HIV-1 epitope variants. Their antigen targets remain unknown. This table comes from immunoSEQ multiplex PCR, and its TCRdb copy is limited to in-frame clones, with some not included. The table lists about 5,600 clones, 66% of them singletons, with about 41% in the top ten. Sequenced sample: cultured CD8+ T cells derived from PBMCs. The receptor set was obtained from a male donor with HIV. Both conserved end residues are part of each CDR3. The D gene is left open where the match is weak. A clone size is listed for some rows: how often the clone was seen (once, few, many), or a class if it is expanded.

v_gene	d_gene	abundance	j_gene	CDR3aa	CDR3nt
TRBV27	NA	once	TRBJ2-2	CASSFSTGELFF	TGTGCCAGCAGTTTCAGCACCGGGGAGCTGTTTTTT
TRBV5-4	NA	NA	TRBJ2-5	CASSLGLDQETQYF	TGTGCCAGCAGCTTGGGACTGGACCAAGAGACCCAGTACTTC
TRBV2	TRBD1	NA	TRBJ1-2	CASSGQGSPYGYTF	TGTGCCAGCAGTGGACAGGGCTCCCCATATGGCTACACCTTC
TRBV28	NA	few	TRBJ1-2	CASSLPGGYTF	TGTGCCAGCAGTCTGCCGGGAGGCTACACCTTC
TRBV7-8	TRBD2	NA	TRBJ2-1	CASRLAAGGGNEQFF	TGTGCCAGCAGGCTCGCCGCGGGAGGGGGAAATGAGCAGTTCTTC
TRBV7-2	TRBD2	NA	TRBJ2-5	CASSLGLSGGVLTQYF	TGTGCCAGCAGCCTCGGACTAAGCGGGGGGGTTTTGACCCAGTACTTC
TRBV27	NA	NA	TRBJ1-5	CASSLWAGAGQPQHF	TGTGCCAGCAGTTTATGGGCAGGGGCCGGGCAGCCCCAGCATTTT
TRBV28	NA	NA	TRBJ2-3	CASSWTAADTQYF	TGTGCCAGCAGTTGGACAGCCGCAGATACGCAGTATTTT
TRBV6-5	TRBD1	NA	TRBJ2-4	CASTDREAKNIQYF	TGTGCCAGCACTGACAGGGAGGCCAAAAACATTCAGTACTTC
TRBV7-9	TRBD1	NA	TRBJ1-1	CASSLEGTGNTEAFF	TGTGCCAGCAGCTTAGAAGGGACAGGGAACACTGAAGCTTTCTTT
TRBV27	TRBD1	NA	TRBJ2-7	CASADRPRYEQYF	TGTGCCAGTGCGGACAGGCCTCGCTACGAGCAGTACTTC
TRBV18	TRBD1	NA	TRBJ1-2	CASSPPIETGDGYTF	TGTGCCAGCTCACCACCGATCGAAACAGGGGACGGCTACACCTTC
TRBV6-5	NA	NA	TRBJ1-3	CASGGHTGNTIYF	TGTGCCAGCGGAGGACACACTGGAAACACCATATATTTT
TRBV6-5	TRBD1	NA	TRBJ2-2	CASRGTGWNTGELFF	TGTGCCAGCAGAGGGACAGGGTGGAACACCGGGGAGCTGTTTTTT
TRBV27	TRBD2	few	TRBJ2-1	CASSSGLAGGYNEQFF	TGTGCCAGCAGTTCCGGACTAGCGGGAGGGTACAATGAGCAGTTCTTC
TRBV11-2	TRBD1	NA	TRBJ2-2	CAFRQGFGELFF	TGTGCCTTTAGACAGGGTTTCGGGGAGCTGTTTTTT
TRBV4-3	NA	NA	TRBJ2-7	CASSQVITAGKWNF	TGCGCCAGCAGCCAAGTGATTACCGCAGGGAAATGGAACTTC
TRBV10-1	TRBD1	NA	TRBJ2-7	CASTDRAWDEQYF	TGCGCCAGCACCGACAGGGCATGGGACGAGCAGTACTTC
TRBV6-5	TRBD2	NA	TRBJ2-1	CASSYSTTSGGNEQFF	TGTGCCAGCAGTTACTCGACGACTAGCGGGGGTAATGAGCAGTTCTTC
TRBV6-5	TRBD2	NA	TRBJ2-1	CASSYYGRGSYNEQFF	TGTGCCAGCAGTTACTATGGGAGGGGCTCTTACAATGAGCAGTTCTTC
TRBV15	NA	NA	TRBJ1-4	CATSLMTGGEKLFF	TGTGCCACCAGCCTAATGACCGGGGGTGAAAAACTGTTTTTT
TRBV19	NA	NA	TRBJ2-3	CASRSGSTDTQYF	TGTGCCAGTCGATCGGGGAGCACAGATACGCAGTATTTT
TRBV6-5	NA	NA	TRBJ2-7	CASSSDRMPYEQYF	TGTGCCAGCAGTTCCGACAGGATGCCCTACGAGCAGTACTTC
TRBV4-1	TRBD2	NA	TRBJ2-1	CASSQDLAGGHDNEQFF	TGCGCCAGCAGCCAAGACCTAGCGGGGGGGCACGACAATGAGCAGTTCTTC